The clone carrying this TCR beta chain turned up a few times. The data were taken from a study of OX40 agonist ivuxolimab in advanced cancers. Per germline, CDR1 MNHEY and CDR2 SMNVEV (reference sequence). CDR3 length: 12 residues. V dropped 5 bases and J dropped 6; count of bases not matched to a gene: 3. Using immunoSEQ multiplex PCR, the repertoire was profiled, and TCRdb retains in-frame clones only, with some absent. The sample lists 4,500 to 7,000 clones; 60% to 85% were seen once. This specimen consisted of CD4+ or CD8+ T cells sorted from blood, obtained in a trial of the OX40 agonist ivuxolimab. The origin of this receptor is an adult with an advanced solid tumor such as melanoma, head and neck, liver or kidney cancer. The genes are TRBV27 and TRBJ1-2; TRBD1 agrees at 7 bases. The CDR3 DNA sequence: TGTGCCAGCAGTACGACAGGGCATGGCTACACCTTC. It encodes CASSTTGHGYTF.